This TCR beta chain is drawn from a study of T cells in Graves' hyperthyroidism and ophthalmopathy. As for the study in general: Pretreatment peripheral blood was obtained at initial diagnosis. Study observations and caveats: Blood samples included most of the expanded thyroid clonotypes exceeding 0.001.

Graves' hyperthyroidism without ophthalmopathy progression within 18 months was termed stable. Fresh peripheral blood, 7.5 to 10 ml, was the source of the PBMCs. The V and J ends lost 4 bases and 4 bases, in that order; junction bases with no gene match: 8. The germline V gene has CDR1 SNHLY and CDR2 FYNNEI. The CDR3 covers 15 residues. As concerns this clonotype: Its antigen is undetermined.

Amplified TCR beta CDR3 regions came from RNA transcripts. With the HTBI primer set, the TCR CDR3 went through a first round of RT-PCR. TCRdb re-derived calls from the multiplex PCR reads in MiXCR, one entry per CDR3 protein. The repertoire includes some 690,000 distinct CDR3 sequences, around 16% of them detected once, and roughly 16% sits in the top ten. This sequence joins TRBV2 and TRBJ2-3; 7 bases map to TRBD1. Sequences were obtained from blood. This TCR was sampled from a man aged 45-65 years with Graves' hyperthyroidism. The CDR3 is CASSGHGQEADTQYF. Here the CDR3 DNA reads TGTGCCAGCAGTGGCCACGGACAGGAGGCAGATACGCAGTATTTT.